The following is a TCR beta chain sequence with its context. Its antigen is not known. This sample was taken from a study of blood T cells in healthy people across ages. Overall study context: Template switching recovered approximately one barcoded beta molecule for every two T cells.

The study, taken as a whole, reports: Both higher diversity and more naive CD4+ cells marked long-lived donors when set against aged donors.

V lost 1 base and J 6 bases, leaving 7 bases between the germline ends. The CDR3 runs to 12 residues. CDR1 is SGHTA, CDR2 FQGNSA, per germline. A second about 7 to 12 cycle PCR used barcoded and J-beta primers. From the 5' RACE reads, TCRdb called clonotypes with MiXCR, one entry per CDR3 protein. This sample has 600,000 to 800,000 distinct CDR3 sequences; about 51% occur once, and the top ten carry approximately 12%. The sequence was collected from a woman at least 80 years old in good health. The chain carries TRBV7-2 and TRBJ2-7; D unresolved. The specimen sequenced was blood. The CDR3 spells CASSLVAVEQYF. The CDR3 DNA reads as TGTGCCAGCAGCTTAGTGGCGGTCGAGCAGTACTTC.